This T cell receptor (beta chain) was retrieved from a study of regulatory T cells in long-lasting Graves disease. Study information: The antithyroid drugs taken by newly diagnosed Graves' patients had been used for under 3 months. Study-wide results and caveats: When disease was persistent, TRBV28, TRBJ1-2 and TRBJ2-5 were the favored segments.

Time point described: newly diagnosed GD, antithyroid drugs for less than 3 months. The TCR library was made from RNA extracted from PBMCs. American Thyroid Association guidelines served as the basis for diagnosing Graves' disease. V lost 6 bases and J lost 6, with 8 bases in between. Germline V gene sequence: CDR1 MDHEN, CDR2 SYDVKM. The CDR3 length is 12 residues. Through Arm-PCR of CDR3 regions and iRepertoire HTBI primers, TCR beta libraries were built. TCRdb used MiXCR to reprocess the multiplex PCR reads, holding one entry per CDR3 protein. The top ten hold approximately 12% of the sample, which has fewer than 500,000 distinct CDR3 sequences, 15% to 20% seen once. The sample holds a few counts of this clonotype. Its antigen is still unknown. The data also belong to a second study, concerning T cells in Graves' hyperthyroidism and ophthalmopathy.

The gene calls are TRBV28 and TRBJ2-2; possibly TRBD1 or TRBD2 for D (6 bases each). The specimen comprised peripheral blood mononuclear cells (PBMCs), sampled at new diagnosis, from a patient treated with antithyroid drugs. The receptor was derived from a man in his forties with Graves disease. The CDR3 nucleotides are TGTGCCAGCAGAGGGGGGCCCGGGGAGCTGTTTTTT. As protein: CASRGGPGELFF.